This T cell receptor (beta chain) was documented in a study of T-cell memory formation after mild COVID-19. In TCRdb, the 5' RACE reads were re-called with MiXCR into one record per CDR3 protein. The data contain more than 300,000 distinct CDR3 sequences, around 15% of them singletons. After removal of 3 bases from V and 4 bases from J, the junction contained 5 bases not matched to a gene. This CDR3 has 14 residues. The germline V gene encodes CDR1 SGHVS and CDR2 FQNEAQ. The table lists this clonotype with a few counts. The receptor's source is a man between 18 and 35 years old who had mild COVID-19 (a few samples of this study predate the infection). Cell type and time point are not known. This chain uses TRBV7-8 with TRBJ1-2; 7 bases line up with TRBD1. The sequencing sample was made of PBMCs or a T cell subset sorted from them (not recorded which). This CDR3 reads CASSFRGLGYGYTF. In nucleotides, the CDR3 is TGTGCCAGCAGCTTCAGGGGGTTAGGCTATGGCTACACCTTC.